This T cell receptor beta chain stems from a study of blood T cell repertoires in COVID-19. Study overall: Some COVID-19 samples were acute and others convalescent; all came from the United States, Italy and Spain. From T cells, B-cell-depleted T cells, or PBMCs came the material, which was cDNA or gDNA.

CDR1 is MNHEY, CDR2 SMNVEV, per germline (reference sequence). The CDR3 loop spans 16 amino acids. Between the trimmed V and J ends, which lost 5 bases and 0 bases, there was a span of 14 bases. In the original workflow: Estimates of nucleated cell counts were drawn from the amplification of reference gene primers. Data came from immunoSEQ multiplex PCR; TCRdb stores just in-frame clones and leaves some out. V and J calls plus clone size are reproduced from that table; the DNA served to infer D and trimming. The sample yields about 70,000 clones, about 86% seen once. The sequence derives from a human donor in a cohort sampled during active COVID-19. The sample consisted of peripheral blood. The chain carries TRBV27 and TRBJ2-4; TRBD1 might be the D (6 bases). The CDR3 sequence: CASSQDRMLAKNIQYF. The CDR3 region has the DNA TGTGCCAGCAGTCAAGACAGGATGCTAGCCAAAAACATTCAGTACTTC.